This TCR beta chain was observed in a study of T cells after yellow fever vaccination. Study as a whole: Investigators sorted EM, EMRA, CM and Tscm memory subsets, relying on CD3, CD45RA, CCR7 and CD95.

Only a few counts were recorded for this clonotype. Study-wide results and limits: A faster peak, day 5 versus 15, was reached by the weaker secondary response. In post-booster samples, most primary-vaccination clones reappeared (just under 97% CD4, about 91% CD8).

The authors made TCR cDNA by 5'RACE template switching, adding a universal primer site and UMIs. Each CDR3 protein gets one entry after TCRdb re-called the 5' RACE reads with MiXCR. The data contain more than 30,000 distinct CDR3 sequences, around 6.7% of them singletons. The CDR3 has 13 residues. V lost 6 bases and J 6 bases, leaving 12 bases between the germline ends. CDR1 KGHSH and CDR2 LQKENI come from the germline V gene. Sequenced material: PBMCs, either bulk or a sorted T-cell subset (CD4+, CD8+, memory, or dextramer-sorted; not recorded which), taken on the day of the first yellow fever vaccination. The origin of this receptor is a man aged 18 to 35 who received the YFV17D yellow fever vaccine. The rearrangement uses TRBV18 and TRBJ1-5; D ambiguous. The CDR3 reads CASSADESQPQHF. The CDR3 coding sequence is TGTGCCAGCTCGGCAGATGAGTCTCAGCCCCAGCATTTT.